This T cell receptor beta chain comes out of a study of blood T cell repertoires in COVID-19. Looking at the study overall: The United States, Italy and Spain supplied acute and convalescent COVID-19 samples. PBMCs, B-cell-depleted T cells, or T cells were the source of the cDNA or gDNA that made up the material.

The CDR3 loop spans 15 amino acids. V dropped 5 bases and J dropped 0 bases, with 12 bases sitting between them. CDR1 is SGHVS, CDR2 FNYEAQ, per germline. In the authors' workflow: Amplification of reference gene primers provided the estimated nucleated cell counts. Using immunoSEQ multiplex PCR, the repertoire was profiled, and TCRdb retains in-frame clones only, with some absent. The DNA was the basis for D and trimming; V, J and clone size are from that table. This table has approximately 130,000 clones, 60% to 85% appearing once. Material for sequencing was peripheral blood. This TCR was sampled from a man older than 75 with acute or convalescent COVID-19. V usage is TRBV7-6 and J usage is TRBJ2-3, with TRBD1 as a possible D gene (7 bases). The CDR3 loop is CASSPRGTSTDTQYF. CDR3 bases: TGTGCCAGCAGCCCCAGGGGGACTAGCACAGATACGCAGTATTTT.